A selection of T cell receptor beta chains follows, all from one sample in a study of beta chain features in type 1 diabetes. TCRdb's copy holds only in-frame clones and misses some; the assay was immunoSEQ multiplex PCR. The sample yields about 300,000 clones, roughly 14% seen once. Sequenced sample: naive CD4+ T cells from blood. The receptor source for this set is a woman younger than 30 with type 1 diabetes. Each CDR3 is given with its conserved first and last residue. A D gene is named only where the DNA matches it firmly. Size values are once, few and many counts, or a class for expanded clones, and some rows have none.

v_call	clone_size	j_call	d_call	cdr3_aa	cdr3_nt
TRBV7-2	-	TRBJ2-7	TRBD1	CASSPLRTGIYEQYF	TGTGCCAGCAGCCCCCTTAGGACAGGGATCTACGAGCAGTACTTC
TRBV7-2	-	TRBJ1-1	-	CASSLRGRSTEAFF	TGTGCCAGCAGCTTAAGGGGAAGGAGCACTGAAGCTTTCTTT
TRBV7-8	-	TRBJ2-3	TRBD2	CASKPARGGDTQYF	TGTGCCAGCAAACCAGCGCGGGGGGGGGATACGCAGTATTTT
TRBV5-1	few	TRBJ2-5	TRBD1	CASSFSTGQGETQYF	TGCGCCAGCAGCTTCTCGACGGGACAGGGAGAGACCCAGTACTTC
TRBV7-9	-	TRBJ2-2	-	CASSLGQALGNTGELFF	TGTGCCAGCAGCTTGGGCCAGGCCCTTGGGAACACCGGGGAGCTGTTTTTT
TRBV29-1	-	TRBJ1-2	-	CSVELGGGNYGYTF	TGCAGCGTTGAATTGGGGGGGGGCAACTATGGCTACACCTTC
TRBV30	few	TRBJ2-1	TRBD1	CAWSGQTGDQQFF	TGTGCCTGGAGTGGCCAGACAGGGGATCAGCAGTTCTTC
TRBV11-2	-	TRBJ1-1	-	CARWGREAFF	TGTGCCAGGTGGGGGAGGGAAGCTTTCTTT
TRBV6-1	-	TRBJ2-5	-	CASSEKTSRETQYF	TGTGCCAGCAGTGAAAAAACTTCCCGGGAGACCCAGTACTTC
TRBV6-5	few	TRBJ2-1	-	CASSYSGGSYNEQFF	TGTGCCAGCAGTTACTCTGGCGGCTCCTACAATGAGCAGTTCTTC
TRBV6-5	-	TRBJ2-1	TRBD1	CASSQGAFGGNEQFF	TGTGCCAGCAGTCAGGGGGCGTTTGGCGGCAATGAGCAGTTCTTC
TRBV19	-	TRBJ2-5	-	CASSIPTSSETQYF	TGTGCCAGTAGTATCCCCACTAGCTCGGAGACCCAGTACTTC
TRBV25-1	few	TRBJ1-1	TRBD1	CASSRDRGLRDTEAFF	TGTGCCAGCAGTAGGGACAGGGGGCTGAGGGACACTGAAGCTTTCTTT
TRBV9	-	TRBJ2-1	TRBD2	CASSVDSGRVGEQFF	TGTGCCAGCAGCGTAGATAGCGGGAGGGTTGGTGAGCAGTTCTTC
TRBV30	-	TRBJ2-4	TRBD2	CAWSLPGLGSYIHF	TGTGCCTGGAGTCTCCCCGGACTAGGATCTTATATACACTTC
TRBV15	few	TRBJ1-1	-	CATSRDRGGMAEAFF	TGTGCCACCAGCAGAGATCGGGGAGGGATGGCTGAAGCTTTCTTT
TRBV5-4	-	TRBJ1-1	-	CASSPGTSNTEAFF	TGTGCCAGCAGCCCCGGGACATCAAACACTGAAGCTTTCTTT
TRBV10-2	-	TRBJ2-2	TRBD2	CASNGGSGGELFF	TGCGCCAGCAACGGCGGGAGTGGCGGGGAGCTGTTTTTT
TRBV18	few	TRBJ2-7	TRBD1	CASSPAVDRGPNEQYF	TGTGCCAGCTCACCTGCGGTGGACAGGGGGCCGAACGAGCAGTACTTC
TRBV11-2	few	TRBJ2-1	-	CASSLSLANEQFF	TGTGCCAGCAGCTTAAGCCTAGCGAATGAGCAGTTCTTC
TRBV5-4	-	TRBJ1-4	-	CASSLNTRRRNEKLFF	TGTGCCAGCAGCTTGAACACAAGGAGGCGTAATGAAAAACTGTTTTTT
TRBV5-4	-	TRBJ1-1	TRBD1	CAIPSGGQGWNTEAFF	TGTGCCATCCCCTCGGGGGGACAGGGGTGGAACACTGAAGCTTTCTTT
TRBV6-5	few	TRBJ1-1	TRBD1	CASIQTGGTEAFF	TGTGCCAGCATTCAAACAGGGGGCACTGAAGCTTTCTTT
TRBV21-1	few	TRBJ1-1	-	CASSSRDSGNTEAFF	TGTGCCAGCAGCTCCCGGGACAGTGGGAACACTGAAGCTTTCTTT
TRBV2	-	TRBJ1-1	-	CASSGEPEAFF	TGTGCCAGCAGTGGAGAGCCTGAAGCTTTCTTT
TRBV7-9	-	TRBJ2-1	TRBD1	CASRPTGNEQFF	TGTGCCAGCAGACCGACAGGGAATGAGCAGTTCTTC
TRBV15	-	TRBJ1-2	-	CATSRDTGGVDGYTF	TGTGCCACCAGCAGAGATACTGGGGGCGTTGATGGCTACACCTTC
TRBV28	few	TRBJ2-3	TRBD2	CASTSVAGKVIDTQYF	TGTGCCAGCACCTCGGTAGCGGGGAAGGTGATAGATACGCAGTATTTT
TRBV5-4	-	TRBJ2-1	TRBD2	CASSRRERSYNEQFF	TGTGCCAGCAGCAGGCGGGAGCGCTCCTACAATGAGCAGTTCTTC
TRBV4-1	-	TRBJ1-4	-	CASSQVAGFEKLFF	TGCGCCAGCAGCCAAGTTGCAGGGTTTGAAAAACTGTTTTTT
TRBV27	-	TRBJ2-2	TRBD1	CASSTKKVTGDTGELFF	TGTGCCAGCAGTACGAAGAAGGTTACAGGGGACACCGGGGAGCTGTTTTTT
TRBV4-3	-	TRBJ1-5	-	CASSQGLQGAQHF	TGCGCCAGCAGCCAAGGGTTGCAAGGGGCCCAGCATTTT
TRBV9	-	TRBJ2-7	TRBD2	CASSLGLPSYEQYF	TGTGCCAGCAGCCTGGGACTACCCTCCTACGAGCAGTACTTC
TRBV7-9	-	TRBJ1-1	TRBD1	CASSVNRGAFF	TGTGCCAGCAGCGTAAACAGGGGAGCTTTCTTT
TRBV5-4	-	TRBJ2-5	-	CASSLVAGGKETQYF	TGTGCCAGCAGCTTGGTAGCAGGCGGGAAGGAGACCCAGTACTTC
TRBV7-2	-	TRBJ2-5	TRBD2	CASSFLPSGNPRTQYF	TGTGCCAGCAGCTTCCTCCCTAGCGGGAACCCCAGGACCCAGTACTTC
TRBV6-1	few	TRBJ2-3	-	CASRRLLTDTQYF	TGTGCCAGCAGGCGACTACTCACAGATACGCAGTATTTT
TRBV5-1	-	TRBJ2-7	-	CASSQTGGSIHEQYF	TGCGCCAGCAGCCAGACAGGCGGGAGTATCCACGAGCAGTACTTC
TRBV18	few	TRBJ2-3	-	CASSPPTYTDTQYF	TGTGCCAGCTCACCCCCAACTTACACAGATACGCAGTATTTT
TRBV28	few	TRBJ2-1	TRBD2	CASSLFGGSGNEQFF	TGTGCCAGCAGTTTATTCGGCGGGAGCGGGAATGAGCAGTTCTTC
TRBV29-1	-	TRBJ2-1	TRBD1	CSVAADRGRYEQFF	TGCAGCGTTGCCGCTGACAGGGGACGGTATGAGCAGTTCTTC
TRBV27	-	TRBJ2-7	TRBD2	CASSLTSGRWQYF	TGTGCCAGCAGTTTGACTAGCGGGAGATGGCAGTACTTC
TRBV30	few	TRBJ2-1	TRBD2	CAWERGSYNEQFF	TGTGCCTGGGAGCGGGGCTCCTACAATGAGCAGTTCTTC
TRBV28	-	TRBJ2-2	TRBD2	CASSLVGGTGELFF	TGTGCCAGCAGTTTGGTCGGGGGGACCGGGGAGCTGTTTTTT
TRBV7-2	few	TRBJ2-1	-	CASSFPDRSEQFF	TGTGCCAGCAGCTTTCCAGATCGCAGTGAGCAGTTCTTC
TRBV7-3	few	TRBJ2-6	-	CASSPHNSGANVLTF	TGTGCCAGCAGCCCCCACAACTCTGGGGCCAACGTCCTGACTTTC
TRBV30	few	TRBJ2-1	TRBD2	CAWSVSRASGLQFF	TGTGCCTGGAGTGTAAGTAGGGCTAGCGGCTTGCAGTTCTTC
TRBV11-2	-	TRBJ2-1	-	CASTVQAGSFIPSYNEQFF	TGTGCCAGCACTGTTCAGGCTGGGAGTTTTATCCCGTCCTACAATGAGCAGTTCTTC
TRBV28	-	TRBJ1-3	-	CASAQGLWGNTIYF	TGTGCCAGCGCGCAGGGTCTGTGGGGAAACACCATATATTTT
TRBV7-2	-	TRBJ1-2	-	CASSGDTAYGYTF	TGTGCCAGCAGCGGGGACACGGCCTATGGCTACACCTTC